This TCR beta chain was recovered during a study of T cell clonotyping in hematopoietic cell transplantation. General study results and limits: At the given depth, recipient repertoires were over 97% de novo clonotypes. Higher Inverse Simpson Index values in graft donor and pretransplant recipient predicted broader posttransplant TCR diversity.

With regard to this clone: The antigen is unknown.

Sequencing was performed with immunoSEQ multiplex PCR; in TCRdb, only in-frame clones are kept and a portion is missing. Counted here are around 11,000 clones, nearly 90% occurring once; the ten biggest clones make up roughly 15%. The sample consisted of PBMCs, taken 100 days after allogeneic stem cell transplant. The sequence was collected from a female patient between 55 and 75 years old who had an allogeneic stem cell transplant from an unrelated donor, so the T cells may come from the graft donor. Some clones in this sample may be carry-over from other donors' samples.

Here the CDR3 reads CASSPTGGKGDEQYF. CDR3 in DNA: TGTGCCAGCAGCCCCACGGGCGGGAAAGGGGACGAGCAGTACTTC. The chain carries TRBV7-2 and TRBJ2-7, with a tentative D call TRBD2 (6 bases). The CDR3 covers 15 residues. Germline values: CDR1 SGHTA, CDR2 FQGNSA. V was trimmed by 5 bases and J by 5 bases, leaving 19 bases between them.